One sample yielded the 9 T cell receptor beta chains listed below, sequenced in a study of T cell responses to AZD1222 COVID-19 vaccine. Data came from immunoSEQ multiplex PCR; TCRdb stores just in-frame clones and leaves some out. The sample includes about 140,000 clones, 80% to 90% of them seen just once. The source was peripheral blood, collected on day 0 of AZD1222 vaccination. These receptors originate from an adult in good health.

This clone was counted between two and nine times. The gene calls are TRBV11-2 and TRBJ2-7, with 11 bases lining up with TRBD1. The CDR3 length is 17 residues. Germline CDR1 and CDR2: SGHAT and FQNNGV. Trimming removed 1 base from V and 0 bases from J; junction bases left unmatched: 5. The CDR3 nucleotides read TGTGCCAGCAGCTTAGGGACAGGGGGCCAGAGCTCCTACGAGCAGTACTTC. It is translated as CASSLGTGGQSSYEQYF.

Written as DNA, the CDR3 is TGTGCCAGCAGGGGACAGGGGTATCGTTATGGCTACACCTTC. Its translation is CASRGQGYRYGYTF. The chain links TRBV7-2 to TRBJ1-2, with 10 bases that match TRBD1. V lost 6 bases, J lost 5 bases, and 6 bases stayed unmatched. CDR1 and CDR2 (germline): SGHTA, FQGNSA. The CDR3 totals 14 residues.

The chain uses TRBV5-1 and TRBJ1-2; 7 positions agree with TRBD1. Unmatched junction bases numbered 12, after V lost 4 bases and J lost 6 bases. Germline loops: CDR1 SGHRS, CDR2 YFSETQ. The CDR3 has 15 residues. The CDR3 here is CASSLRGQPADGYTF. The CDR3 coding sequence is TGCGCCAGCAGCCTAAGGGGACAGCCGGCTGATGGCTACACCTTC.

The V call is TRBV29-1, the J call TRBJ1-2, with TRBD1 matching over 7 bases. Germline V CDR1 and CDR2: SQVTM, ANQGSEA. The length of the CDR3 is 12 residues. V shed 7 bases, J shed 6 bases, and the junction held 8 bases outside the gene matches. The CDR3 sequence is CSAKTGTHGYTF. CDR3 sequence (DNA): TGCAGCGCCAAGACAGGGACCCATGGCTACACCTTC.

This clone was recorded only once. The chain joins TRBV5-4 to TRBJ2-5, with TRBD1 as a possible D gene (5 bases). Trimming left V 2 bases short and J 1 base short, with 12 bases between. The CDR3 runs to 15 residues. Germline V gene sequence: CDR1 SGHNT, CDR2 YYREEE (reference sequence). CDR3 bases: TGTGCCAGCAGCTTTCCCAGACAGAGCCAAGAGACCCAGTACTTC. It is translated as CASSFPRQSQETQYF.

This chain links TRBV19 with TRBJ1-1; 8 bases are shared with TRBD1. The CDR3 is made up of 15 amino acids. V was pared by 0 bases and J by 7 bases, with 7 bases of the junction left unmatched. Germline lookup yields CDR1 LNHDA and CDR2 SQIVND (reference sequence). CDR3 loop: CASSIDTGGADEAFF. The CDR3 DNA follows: TGTGCCAGTAGTATAGATACAGGGGGGGCGGATGAAGCTTTCTTT.

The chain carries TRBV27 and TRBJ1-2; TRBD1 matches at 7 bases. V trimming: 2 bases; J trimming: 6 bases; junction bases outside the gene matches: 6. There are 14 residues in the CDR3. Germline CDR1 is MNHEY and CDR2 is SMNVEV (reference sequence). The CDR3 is CASSLVGGVDGYTF. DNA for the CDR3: TGTGCCAGCAGTTTAGTAGGGGGCGTAGATGGCTACACCTTC.

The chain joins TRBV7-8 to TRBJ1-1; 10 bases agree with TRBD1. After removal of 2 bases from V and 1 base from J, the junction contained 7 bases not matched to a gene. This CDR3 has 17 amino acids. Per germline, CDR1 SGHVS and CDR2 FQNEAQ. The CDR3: CASSLRTGGSTNTEAFF. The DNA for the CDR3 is TGTGCCAGCAGCTTAAGGACAGGGGGATCGACGAACACTGAAGCTTTCTTT.

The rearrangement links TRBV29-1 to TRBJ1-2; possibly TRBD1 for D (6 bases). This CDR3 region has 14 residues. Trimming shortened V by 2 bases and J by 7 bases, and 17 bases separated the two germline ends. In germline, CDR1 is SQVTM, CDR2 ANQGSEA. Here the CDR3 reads CSVERRGAIPGYTF. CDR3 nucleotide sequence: TGCAGCGTTGAACGACGGGGGGCCATTCCTGGCTACACCTTC.